This T cell receptor (beta chain) was captured by sequencing in a study of blood T cells in healthy people across ages. Study-wide findings and caveats: Age brought a roughly linear fall in TCR beta diversity measured per million T cells. Calculation of diversity from one million T cells yielded estimates considered to be underestimates.

The V end was cut by 5 bases, the J end by 0 bases, with 10 bases between. The CDR3 is made up of 13 amino acids. Germline V lookup: CDR1 DFQATT, CDR2 SNEGSKA (reference sequence). Sample-barcoded 5' priming and a J-beta primer mix drove a second PCR of roughly 7 to 11 cycles. Each CDR3 protein is one row after TCRdb ran MiXCR on the 5' RACE reads. The table has 1.5 million to 2 million distinct CDR3 sequences, 28% seen once. Samples each yielded at least 6 micrograms of total RNA. This clonotype appeared a few times. Its antigen remains unidentified. This chain joins TRBV20-1 and TRBJ1-1; maybe TRBD1 (5 bases). The source material was blood. This receptor was taken from a woman aged 25 to 45 in good health. CDR3 bases: TGCAGTGCTGAGGACATTCTGAACACTGAAGCTTTCTTT. It specifies CSAEDILNTEAFF.